The 24 T cell receptor beta chains below come from one sample, sequenced in a study of blood T cell repertoires in COVID-19. TCRdb's table, derived via immunoSEQ multiplex PCR, lists solely in-frame clones and lacks some. This sample has 370,000 or so clones, with more than 70% found just once. Sequenced input: PBMCs or T cells enriched from blood (not recorded which). All receptors derive from a man younger than 40 who had recovered from COVID-19.

V and J are TRBV27 and TRBJ1-1; 10 bases agree with TRBD1. The CDR3 contains 16 residues. V lost 5 bases, J lost 2 bases, and 8 bases stayed unmatched. Germline CDR1 is MNHEY and CDR2 is SMNVEV (reference sequence). Here the CDR3 DNA reads TGTGCCAGCAGTCTCACAGGACAGGGGGGCAACACTGAAGCTTTCTTT. It encodes CASSLTGQGGNTEAFF.

This rearrangement joins TRBV7-2 to TRBJ2-1, with D maybe TRBD2 (6 bases). The CDR3 totals 14 residues. In germline, CDR1 is SGHTA, CDR2 FQGNSA. V was cut by 5 bases and J by 2 bases, with 10 bases left in between. The CDR3 region has the DNA TGTGCCAGCAGCCAAGGACTACCCTACAATGAGCAGTTCTTC. Protein product: CASSQGLPYNEQFF.

J is TRBJ2-3 and V is TRBV30; D remains unclear. V shed 0 bases and J shed 2 bases, with 3 bases lying between them. CDR1 and CDR2 from the germline V gene are GTSNPN and SVGIG (reference sequence). The CDR3 contains 12 residues. The CDR3 here is CAWSVYTDTQYF. The CDR3 coding sequence is TGTGCCTGGAGTGTGTACACAGATACGCAGTATTTT. Full variable domain (outside the CDR3, taken from reference TRBV30 and TRBJ2-3): SQTIHQWPATLVQPVGSPLSLECTVEGTSNPNLYWYRQAAGRGLQLLFYSVGIGQISSEVPQNLSASRPQDRQFILSSKKLLLSDSGFYLCAWSVYTDTQYFGPGTRLTVL.

This chain uses TRBV5-4 with TRBJ2-1; TRBD2 aligns across 16 bases. The CDR3 has 18 residues. With 5 bases clipped from V and 1 base from J, the junction kept 6 bases outside the gene matches. The germline V gene has CDR1 SGHNT and CDR2 YYREEE (reference sequence). The chain's CDR3 is CASRSGLAGGQSYNEQFF. The CDR3, as DNA: TGTGCCAGCAGGTCGGGACTAGCGGGGGGGCAGTCCTACAATGAGCAGTTCTTC.

This rearrangement joins TRBV4-2 to TRBJ1-1, with D possibly TRBD1 on 6 matching bases. Germline V CDR1 and CDR2: LGHNA, YNFKEQ. The CDR3 has 15 residues. Deletions cut 0 bases from V and 8 bases from J, with 16 bases between. Written as DNA, the CDR3 is TGTGCCAGCAGCCAAGAGAGAGGGGGGGGACGAGAAGCTTTCTTT. Protein: CASSQERGGGREAFF.

J is TRBJ1-1 and V is TRBV3-1 (or the pseudogene TRBV3-2); D ambiguous. V lost 1 base and J 3 bases, leaving 6 bases between the germline ends. This CDR3 region has 13 residues. In germline, CDR1 is LGHDT, CDR2 YNNKEL (reference sequence). In DNA, the CDR3 is TGTGCCAGCAGCCAAGCTACTGACACTGAAGCTTTCTTT. It encodes CASSQATDTEAFF.

V and J are TRBV19 and TRBJ1-2; 9 nucleotides match TRBD1. V shed 5 bases and J 4 bases; nucleotides not matched to a gene: 5. Looked up from germline, CDR1 is LNHDA and CDR2 is SQIVND (reference sequence). The CDR3 length is 14 residues. The CDR3 DNA is TGTGCCAGTAGTGCCCAACAGGGGGCCTATGGCTACACCTTC. Translation: CASSAQQGAYGYTF.

This clone has a handful of counts. The V gene is TRBV18, the J gene TRBJ1-5; 11 nucleotides agree with TRBD1. J lost 2 bases, V lost 4 bases, and 7 bases had no gene match. Germline lookup yields CDR1 KGHSH and CDR2 LQKENI. The CDR3 sequence is 17 residues long. CDR3 sequence: CASSLSDRGRGNQPQHF. The CDR3 DNA follows: TGTGCCAGCTCACTCTCGGACAGGGGGCGAGGCAATCAGCCCCAGCATTTT.

The chain carries TRBV19 and TRBJ2-1; 7 bases fit TRBD2. Trimming took 3 bases from V and 2 from J; bases not matched to a gene: 4. In germline, CDR1 is LNHDA, CDR2 SQIVND (reference sequence). The CDR3 is 15 residues long. The CDR3 here is CASSIASGAYNEQFF. The CDR3 DNA follows: TGTGCCAGTAGTATCGCGAGCGGGGCCTACAATGAGCAGTTCTTC.

The rearrangement links TRBV19 to TRBJ2-1; 7 nucleotides line up with TRBD1. This CDR3 has 14 amino acids. V lost 3 bases and J lost 6; bases outside the gene matches: 5. The germline gives CDR1 LNHDA, CDR2 SQIVND (reference sequence). The CDR3 nucleotides read TGTGCCAGTAGTATCGGAGGACAGGCCAATGAGCAGTTCTTC. It translates to CASSIGGQANEQFF.

This sequence joins TRBV5-1 and TRBJ1-3; D might be TRBD1 (5 bases). V lost 2 bases to trimming and J lost 2 bases, with 11 bases between them. Germline CDR1 SGHRS, CDR2 YFSETQ. There are 15 residues in the CDR3. The CDR3 reads CASSFDRAPGNTIYF. CDR3 bases: TGCGCCAGCAGCTTCGACAGAGCGCCTGGAAACACCATATATTTT.

The rearrangement links TRBV3-1 (or the pseudogene TRBV3-2) to TRBJ1-1; D is unclear. The V gene lost 5 bases and the J gene lost 0 bases, with 13 bases spanning the gap. The CDR3 is made up of 15 amino acids. Germline loops: CDR1 LGHDT, CDR2 YNNKEL (reference sequence). The CDR3 region is CASSLYDTLNTEAFF. The CDR3, as DNA: TGTGCCAGCAGCTTATACGACACATTGAACACTGAAGCTTTCTTT.

The chain employs TRBV18 and TRBJ2-1; 8 bases are a match to TRBD1. The CDR3 is 17 amino acids. V lost 2 bases and J lost 4; bases outside the gene matches: 10. CDR1 and CDR2 (germline): KGHSH, LQKENI. The CDR3: CASSPAQRGQDYNEQFF. The CDR3 DNA follows: TGTGCCAGCTCACCAGCCCAACGGGGACAGGATTACAATGAGCAGTTCTTC.

The chain joins TRBV23-1 to TRBJ1-4; unclear D gene. TRBV23-1 carries the ORF label, with uncertain function. Trimming removed 1 base at V and 8 bases at J, with 8 bases between. This CDR3 has 13 amino acids. The DNA of the CDR3 is TGCGCCAGCAGTCAATTGGAGGAGGAAAAACTGTTTTTT. Translation gives CASSQLEEEKLFF.

A single count supports this clone. V is TRBV10-3 and J is TRBJ1-5, with 8 bases that match TRBD1. Looked up from germline, CDR1 is ENHRY and CDR2 is SYGVKD. J was trimmed by 7 bases and V by 11 bases; bases with no gene match: 7. CDR3 length equals 12 residues. The DNA for the CDR3 is TGTGCCGGAGGGACAGGAATACAGCCCCAGCATTTT. Its protein is CAGGTGIQPQHF.

This rearrangement joins TRBV30 to TRBJ1-1; possible D gene TRBD1, 5 bases. Trimming pared 7 bases from V and 3 bases from J, leaving 18 bases between. CDR3 length equals 14 residues. The germline V gene has CDR1 GTSNPN and CDR2 SVGIG (reference sequence). This chain's CDR3 is CAFGGGTVYTEAFF. CDR3 sequence (DNA): TGTGCCTTTGGGGGAGGGACGGTATACACTGAAGCTTTCTTT.

The chain has TRBV7-9 and TRBJ2-7; 8 nucleotides line up with TRBD1. The J segment lost 4 bases and the V segment lost 5 bases, leaving 10 bases of the junction unmatched. Germline V CDR1 and CDR2: SEHNR, FQNEAQ (reference sequence). The CDR3 is 15 amino acids. DNA for the CDR3: TGTGCCAGCAGCAAAGCCGGGACAGGAAAGTACGAGCAGTACTTC. It is translated as CASSKAGTGKYEQYF. Drawing the rest from reference TRBV7-9 and TRBJ2-7, the complete variable domain is DTGVSQNPRHKITKRGQNVTFRCDPISEHNRLYWYRQTLGQGPEFLTYFQNEAQLEKSRLLSDRFSAERPKGSFSTLEIQRTEQGDSAMYLCASSKAGTGKYEQYFGPGTRLTVT.

The V call is TRBV11-2, the J call TRBJ1-5; D is unresolved. The CDR3 loop spans 12 amino acids. Germline V gene data show CDR1 as SGHAT and CDR2 as FQNNGV. Trimming pared 5 bases from V and 12 bases from J, leaving 14 bases between. The CDR3 sequence is CASSLGSGLQHF. CDR3 coding DNA: TGTGCCAGCAGCCTAGGGTCGGGTCTCCAGCATTTT.

V usage is TRBV27 and J usage is TRBJ1-2; 8 nucleotides agree with TRBD1. CDR1 and CDR2 (germline): MNHEY, SMNVEV (reference sequence). V shed 3 bases and J 4 bases; nucleotides not matched to a gene: 4. The CDR3 sequence is 14 residues long. The CDR3 reads CASSFRGRGYGYTF. Here the CDR3 DNA reads TGTGCCAGCAGTTTCAGGGGGCGAGGCTATGGCTACACCTTC.

V is TRBV3-1 (or the pseudogene TRBV3-2) and J is TRBJ2-3; 8 bases are shared with TRBD1. Looked up from germline, CDR1 is LGHDT and CDR2 is YNNKEL (reference sequence). The CDR3 totals 16 residues. V gave up 4 bases and J gave up 3 bases; unmatched junction bases: 9. DNA of the CDR3: TGTGCCAGCAGCCGGACAGGGATATCTAGGACAGATACGCAGTATTTT. Amino acids: CASSRTGISRTDTQYF.

The genes are TRBV6-5 and TRBJ1-1; D is possibly TRBD1 (5 bases). The CDR3 runs 12 residues. The germline gives CDR1 MNHEY, CDR2 SVGAGI. Trimming left V 6 bases short and J 6 bases short, with 11 bases between. CDR3 protein: CASSLRGAEAFF. CDR3 coding DNA: TGTGCCAGCAGCCTTCGGGGGGCTGAAGCTTTCTTT.

The genes are TRBV9 and TRBJ2-1, with 7 bases identical to TRBD1. CDR3 length equals 14 residues. Germline V lookup: CDR1 SGDLS, CDR2 YYNGEE. With V trimmed by 0 bases and J by 12 bases, 9 bases remained unmatched. The CDR3 is CASSVGQGSKAQFF. CDR3 nucleotides: TGTGCCAGCAGCGTAGGACAGGGTAGTAAGGCGCAGTTCTTC.

The rearrangement joins TRBV28 to TRBJ1-1; 10 bases align to TRBD1. V shed 6 bases, J shed 12 bases, and the junction held 10 bases outside the gene matches. From germline, CDR1 is MDHEN and CDR2 SYDVKM. The CDR3 length is 13 residues. This chain's CDR3 is CASSFLTGGTTFF. CDR3 DNA sequence: TGTGCCAGCAGCTTCCTGACAGGGGGCACGACTTTCTTT.

V usage is TRBV3-1 (or the pseudogene TRBV3-2) and J usage is TRBJ1-4; possibly TRBD1 for D (5 bases). V was cut by 4 bases and J by 7 bases, with 16 bases left in between. The CDR3 has 15 amino acids. From germline, CDR1 is LGHDT and CDR2 YNNKEL (reference sequence). The CDR3 DNA is TGTGCCAGCAGCCCCGGAGGGGCGAGAGGTGAAAAACTGTTTTTT. Protein sequence: CASSPGGARGEKLFF.